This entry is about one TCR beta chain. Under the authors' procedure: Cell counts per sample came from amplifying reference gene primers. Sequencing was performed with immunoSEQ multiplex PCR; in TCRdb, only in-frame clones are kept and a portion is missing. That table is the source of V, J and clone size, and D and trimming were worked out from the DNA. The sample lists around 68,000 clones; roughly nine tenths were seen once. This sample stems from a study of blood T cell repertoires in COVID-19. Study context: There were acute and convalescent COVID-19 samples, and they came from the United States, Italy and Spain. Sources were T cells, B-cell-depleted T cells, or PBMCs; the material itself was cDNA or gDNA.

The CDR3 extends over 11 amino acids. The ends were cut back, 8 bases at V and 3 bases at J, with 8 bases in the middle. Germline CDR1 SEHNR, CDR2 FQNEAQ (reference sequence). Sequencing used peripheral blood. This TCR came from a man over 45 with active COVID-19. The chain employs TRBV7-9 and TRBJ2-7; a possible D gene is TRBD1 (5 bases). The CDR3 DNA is TGTGCCAGCCAGGGTTTCTACGAGCAGTACTTC. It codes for CASQGFYEQYF. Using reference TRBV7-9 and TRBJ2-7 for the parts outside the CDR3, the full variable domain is DTGVSQNPRHKITKRGQNVTFRCDPISEHNRLYWYRQTLGQGPEFLTYFQNEAQLEKSRLLSDRFSAERPKGSFSTLEIQRTEQGDSAMYLCASQGFYEQYFGPGTRLTVT.